This record concerns one T cell receptor beta chain sequence. Despite likely unrecorded immune exposures, the donors were nominally healthy at the time of sampling. PCR primers comprised 60 Vbeta and 13 Jbeta primers. Sequencing used immunoSEQ multiplex PCR; TCRdb keeps in-frame clones, though not all of them. The table includes 150,000 to 200,000 clones, roughly 80% detected once. The data derive from a study of cytomegalovirus exposure and HLA in healthy donors. Across the study: Genetic ancestry analysis placed over 65% of the 410 or so donors that were genotyped in the Caucasian-associated cluster.

The trim removed 2 bases at V and 7 bases at J, leaving 12 bases unmatched. CDR3 size: 18 residues. The germline V gene encodes CDR1 SGHTA and CDR2 FQGTGA. The chain couples TRBV7-3 to TRBJ2-1, with TRBD1 identical over 12 bases. The sequenced material came from PBMCs. This receptor was taken from a man aged 18 to 30 in good health and CMV-seropositive. Here the CDR3 DNA reads TGTGCCAGCAGCTTATCATTTTGGGGACAGGGGGCGGGTAATGAGCAGTTCTTC. Residues: CASSLSFWGQGAGNEQFF.